What follows are 26 T cell receptor beta chains derived from one specimen sequenced in a study of coeliac disease. Broader study findings: Active celiac intraepithelial and lamina propria samples had lower TRB and TRG clonality than control samples.

Only in-frame clones appear in the TCRdb table, and some are missing; sequencing was by immunoSEQ multiplex PCR. The data contain roughly 4,300 clones, about 56% of them singletons. These receptors have no known antigen. Sample: intraepithelial lymphocytes from the gut. These receptors were collected from a man aged 65 to 79 with active celiac disease.

The chain couples TRBV5-3 to TRBJ2-3, with D possibly matching TRBD2 (6 bases). TRBV5-3 belongs to the ORF category, with a function that is uncertain. The CDR3 is 20 amino acids. V was shortened by 0 bases and J by 1 base, with 24 bases between the two germline ends. The CDR3: CARSLEGRPNPSDGTDTQYF. CDR3 nucleotides: TGTGCCAGAAGCTTGGAAGGGAGGCCAAACCCATCCGATGGCACAGATACGCAGTATTTT.

The chain has TRBV5-6 and TRBJ1-6, with D uncertain. Germline values: CDR1 SGHDT, CDR2 YYEEEE. The CDR3 totals 13 residues. The V end lost 4 bases, the J end lost 9 bases, and 11 bases lay between the germline ends. CDR3 bases: TGTGCCAGCAGCGCCGATAGTAGTTCACCCCTCCACTTT. Protein sequence: CASSADSSSPLHF.

This sequence joins TRBV29-1 and TRBJ1-5; the D gene is possibly TRBD1 (5 bases). Between the trimmed V and J ends, which lost 7 bases and 3 bases, there was a span of 19 bases. Germline values: CDR1 SQVTM, CDR2 ANQGSEA. The CDR3 is made up of 15 amino acids. This chain's CDR3 is CSAVLGQTTNQPQHF. The CDR3 nucleotides are TGCAGCGCCGTACTGGGGCAGACGACCAATCAGCCCCAGCATTTT.

The V and J genes are TRBV6-4 and TRBJ1-1, with D possibly TRBD1 on 5 matching bases. Germline V gives CDR1 MRHNA, CDR2 SNTAGT. Trimming removed 6 bases from V and 5 bases from J, with 16 bases in between. The CDR3 is 14 amino acids. Written as DNA, the CDR3 is TGTGCCAGCAGCGCTAGTCAGGGTAATACTGAAGCTTTCTTT. Protein sequence: CASSASQGNTEAFF.

The sample holds a few counts of this clone. This chain joins TRBV29-1 and TRBJ2-7; TRBD2 matches at 14 bases. The CDR3 is made up of 15 amino acids. The V and J ends lost 4 bases and 6 bases, in that order; junction bases with no gene match: 8. The germline V gene encodes CDR1 SQVTM and CDR2 ANQGSEA. The DNA of the CDR3 is TGCAGCGTTGTCGGGACTAGCGGGAGATTCGGCGAGCAGTACTTC. It codes for CSVVGTSGRFGEQYF.

The chain recombines TRBV9 with TRBJ2-7, with 9 bases matching TRBD1. After removal of 3 bases from V and 5 bases from J, the junction contained 6 bases not matched to a gene. Germline values: CDR1 SGDLS, CDR2 YYNGEE. The length of the CDR3 is 14 residues. The CDR3 sequence: CASSAEDRGHEQYF. The CDR3 DNA is TGTGCCAGCAGCGCCGAGGACAGGGGCCACGAGCAGTACTTC.

The chain has TRBV4-2 and TRBJ2-5; weak D call: TRBD2 (5 bases). Germline CDR1 and CDR2: LGHNA and YNFKEQ. The CDR3 length is 14 residues. V lost 2 bases to trimming and J lost 0 bases, with 7 bases between them. CDR3 sequence (DNA): TGTGCCAGCAGCCAAACGGGGAACCAAGAGACCCAGTACTTC. This sequence encodes CASSQTGNQETQYF.

The chain recombines TRBV5-1 with TRBJ1-2; D not certain. The CDR3 is made up of 15 amino acids. Per germline, CDR1 SGHRS and CDR2 YFSETQ. Between the trimmed V and J ends, which lost 4 bases and 0 bases, there was a span of 13 bases. CDR3: CASSPYGGANYGYTF. The CDR3 DNA follows: TGCGCCAGCAGCCCCTACGGCGGGGCTAACTATGGCTACACCTTC.

The chain employs TRBV28 and TRBJ2-3; 7 bases fit TRBD2. Germline CDR1 reads MDHEN; CDR2 reads SYDVKM. V lost 5 bases to trimming and J lost 5 bases; unmatched junction nucleotides: 10. The CDR3 is made up of 15 amino acids. The CDR3 loop is CASSTQRAGRDTQYF. The DNA for the CDR3 is TGTGCCAGCAGTACGCAGAGAGCGGGAAGAGATACGCAGTATTTT.

This clone was found a few times. The rearrangement joins TRBV27 to TRBJ2-7; 14 nucleotides match TRBD2. The germline V gene encodes CDR1 MNHEY and CDR2 SMNVEV (reference sequence). The CDR3 is 16 amino acids. With 3 bases clipped from V and 6 bases from J, the junction kept 7 bases outside the gene matches. The CDR3 DNA sequence: TGTGCCAGCAGTTTCTGGGGACTAGCGGGAGTTCTCGAGCAGTACTTC. It is translated as CASSFWGLAGVLEQYF.

The gene calls are TRBV4-1 and TRBJ1-2; D is possibly TRBD1 (5 bases). Trimming took 0 bases from V and 4 from J, leaving 12 bases between them. The CDR3 sequence is 15 residues long. The V gene's germline CDR1 is MGHRA and CDR2 YSYEKL. CDR3 amino acids: CASSQDWGSSYGYTF. The CDR3 DNA reads as TGCGCCAGCAGCCAAGATTGGGGCAGTTCCTATGGCTACACCTTC.

This clone was counted only a few times. This chain links TRBV5-1 with TRBJ2-3, with D possibly matching TRBD2 (6 bases). Germline CDR1 is SGHRS and CDR2 is YFSETQ. The germline V and J ends were trimmed by 4 bases and 5 bases, with 8 bases remaining between them. The CDR3 is 12 amino acids. The CDR3 is CASSPGGDTQYF. The CDR3 DNA is TGCGCCAGCAGCCCCGGGGGAGATACGCAGTATTTT. Looking up the rest from reference TRBV5-1 and TRBJ2-3 gives the full variable domain: KAGVTQTPRYLIKTRGQQVTLSCSPISGHRSVSWYQQTPGQGLQFLFEYFSETQRNKGNFPGRFSGRQFSNSRSEMNVSTLELGDSALYLCASSPGGDTQYFGPGTRLTVL.

This chain connects TRBV6-6 to TRBJ2-1; the D gene is possibly TRBD2 (6 bases). Germline assignment: CDR1 MNHNY and CDR2 SVGAGI (reference sequence). Trimming cost V 4 bases and J 5 bases, with 12 bases left between them. This CDR3 comprises 14 residues. The CDR3 DNA reads TGTGCCAGCAGTTCTCATACGGGGGACAATGAGCAGTTCTTC. Protein: CASSSHTGDNEQFF.

This clone occurred once. The chain uses TRBV5-5 and TRBJ2-5, with D possibly TRBD1 on 6 matching bases. Germline V lookup: CDR1 SGHKS, CDR2 YYEKEE (reference sequence). With 4 bases removed from V and 5 bases from J, the gap between germline ends came to 12 bases. The CDR3 has 13 amino acids. The CDR3 nucleotides are TGTGCCAGCAGCGAGGGGGTGACGGAGACCCAGTACTTC. This encodes CASSEGVTETQYF.

V gene TRBV6-6 combines with J gene TRBJ2-7; D remains ambiguous. The CDR3 has 14 residues. In germline, CDR1 is MNHNY, CDR2 SVGAGI (reference sequence). Trimming took 6 bases from V and 3 from J, leaving 15 bases between them. This chain's CDR3 is CASSRPMPGYEQYF. CDR3 coding DNA: TGTGCCAGCAGCCGTCCCATGCCGGGCTACGAGCAGTACTTC.

V and J are TRBV27 and TRBJ1-5; 7 bases line up with TRBD1. Trimming took 4 bases from V and 0 from J; bases not matched to a gene: 9. Germline lookup yields CDR1 MNHEY and CDR2 SMNVEV (reference sequence). This CDR3 comprises 17 residues. The CDR3 loop reads CASSSYSDRASNQPQHF. In DNA form, the CDR3 reads TGTGCCAGCAGTTCGTACTCAGACAGGGCTAGCAATCAGCCCCAGCATTTT.

In its sample, this clone was seen a few times. V usage is TRBV5-1 and J usage is TRBJ2-5; 10 bases are shared with TRBD1. CDR3 length: 13 residues. Germline CDR1 reads SGHRS; CDR2 reads YFSETQ. V shed 6 bases, J shed 3 bases, and the junction held 2 bases outside the gene matches. DNA for the CDR3: TGCGCCAGCACGACAGGGGGCGAAGAGACCCAGTACTTC. Encoded protein: CASTTGGEETQYF.

The chain employs TRBV28 and TRBJ2-7, with D uncertain. This CDR3 contains 13 residues. The V and J ends lost 8 bases and 0 bases respectively, with 11 bases between them. The germline gives CDR1 MDHEN, CDR2 SYDVKM. The CDR3 nucleotides are TGTGCCAGCCGGGTCGAAAGCTCCTACGAGCAGTACTTC. As protein: CASRVESSYEQYF.

This chain joins TRBV4-3 and TRBJ1-4, with 7 bases lining up with TRBD1. The CDR3 has 21 amino acids. V shed 2 bases, J shed 0 bases, and the junction held 18 bases outside the gene matches. Looked up from germline, CDR1 is LGHNA and CDR2 is YSLEER. Here the CDR3 reads CASSQRSVPGQLNATNEKLFF. CDR3 bases: TGCGCCAGCAGCCAACGATCAGTACCGGGACAGCTAAATGCAACTAATGAAAAACTGTTTTTT.

The genes are TRBV10-3 and TRBJ1-2; TRBD1 aligns across 7 bases. With 3 bases clipped from V and 4 bases from J, the junction kept 11 bases outside the gene matches. The length of the CDR3 is 16 residues. The germline V gene has CDR1 ENHRY and CDR2 SYGVKD. The CDR3, as DNA: TGTGCCATCAGTGATGGACCCGACAGGGTCGGCTATGGCTACACCTTC. This translates into CAISDGPDRVGYGYTF.

This clone is medium-sized (0.01 to 0.1%) in the sample. V usage is TRBV14 and J usage is TRBJ2-3; D possibly corresponds to TRBD2 (6 bases). Germline CDR1 and CDR2: SGHDN and FVKESK. V lost 1 base and J lost 0, with 8 bases in between. The CDR3 runs to 15 residues. As DNA, the CDR3 is TGTGCCAGCAGCCAAGGCGGGGAGAGCACAGATACGCAGTATTTT. Protein product: CASSQGGESTDTQYF.

The chain uses TRBV27 and TRBJ2-2, with TRBD2 matching over 7 bases. This CDR3 is 14 amino acids long. V lost 2 bases to trimming and J lost 8 bases; unmatched junction nucleotides: 5. CDR1 is MNHEY and CDR2 is SMNVEV in the germline V gene (reference sequence). The CDR3 sequence: CASSLGLVGGELFF. DNA of the CDR3: TGTGCCAGCAGTTTAGGACTAGTCGGGGGGGAGCTGTTTTTT.

Only one count was recorded for this clone. V usage is TRBV28 and J usage is TRBJ1-5; TRBD1 is a possible D gene (5 bases). Germline assignment: CDR1 MDHEN and CDR2 SYDVKM. This CDR3 comprises 14 residues. Between the trimmed V and J ends, which lost 6 bases and 5 bases, there was a span of 14 bases. As DNA, the CDR3 is TGTGCCAGCAGACCGGGGGGGGGTTATCAGCCCCAGCATTTT. As protein: CASRPGGGYQPQHF.

The J gene is TRBJ2-7, the V gene TRBV18; a possible D gene is TRBD1 (5 bases). The CDR3 is 17 amino acids. V dropped 3 bases and J dropped 2 bases, with 20 bases sitting between them. The germline V gene encodes CDR1 KGHSH and CDR2 LQKENI. DNA of the CDR3: TGTGCCAGCTCACCTGTCGACAGCCGTCTGTCCGCCTACGAGCAGTACTTC. This gives the protein CASSPVDSRLSAYEQYF.

In its sample, this clone ranks as large. The rearrangement links TRBV7-9 to TRBJ2-1; 12 bases are shared with TRBD2. The junction had 2 bases not matched to a gene; V was cut back by 1 base and J by 7 bases. CDR3 length: 15 residues. CDR1 is SEHNR, CDR2 FQNEAQ, per germline (reference sequence). The CDR3 region has the DNA TGTGCCAGCAGCTTAGTTCTAGCGGGAGGGAATGAGCAGTTCTTC. Its translation: CASSLVLAGGNEQFF.

The genes are TRBV7-2 and TRBJ2-5; 7 bases line up with TRBD2. CDR3 length: 14 residues. Per germline, CDR1 SGHTA and CDR2 FQGNSA. V was clipped by 2 bases and J by 7 bases; unmatched bases: 7. The CDR3 spells CASSLLRGTGTQYF. The CDR3 bases are TGTGCCAGCAGCTTATTGCGGGGGACTGGGACCCAGTACTTC.